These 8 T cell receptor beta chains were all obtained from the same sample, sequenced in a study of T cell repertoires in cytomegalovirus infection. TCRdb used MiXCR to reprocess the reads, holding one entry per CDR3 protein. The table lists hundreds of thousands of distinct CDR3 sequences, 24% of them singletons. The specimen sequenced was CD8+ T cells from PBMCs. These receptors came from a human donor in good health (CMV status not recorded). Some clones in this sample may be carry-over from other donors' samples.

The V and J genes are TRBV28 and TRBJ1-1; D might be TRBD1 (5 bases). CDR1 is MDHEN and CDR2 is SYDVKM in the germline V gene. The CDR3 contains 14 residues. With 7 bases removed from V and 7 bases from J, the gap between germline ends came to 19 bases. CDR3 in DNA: TGTGCCAGCACCCAGGTGGGGCTAGATGATGAAGCTTTCTTT. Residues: CASTQVGLDDEAFF.

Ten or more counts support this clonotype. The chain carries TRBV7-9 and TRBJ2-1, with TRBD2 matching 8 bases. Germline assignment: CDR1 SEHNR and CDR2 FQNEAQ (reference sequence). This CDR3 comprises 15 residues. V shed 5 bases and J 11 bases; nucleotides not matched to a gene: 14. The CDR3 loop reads CASSVLAGLAHQQFF. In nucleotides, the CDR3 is TGTGCCAGCAGCGTCCTAGCGGGCCTGGCTCATCAGCAGTTCTTC.

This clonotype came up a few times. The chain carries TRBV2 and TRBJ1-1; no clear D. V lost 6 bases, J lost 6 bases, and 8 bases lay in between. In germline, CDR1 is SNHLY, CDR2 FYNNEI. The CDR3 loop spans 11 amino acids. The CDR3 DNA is TGTGCCAGCAGAGGGTTCCCTGAAGCTTTCTTT. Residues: CASRGFPEAFF. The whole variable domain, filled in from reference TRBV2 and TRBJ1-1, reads EPEVTQTPSHQVTQMGQEVILRCVPISNHLYFYWYRQILGQKVEFLVSFYNNEISEKSEIFDDQFSVERPDGSNFTLKIRSTKLEDSAMYFCASRGFPEAFFGQGTRLTVV.

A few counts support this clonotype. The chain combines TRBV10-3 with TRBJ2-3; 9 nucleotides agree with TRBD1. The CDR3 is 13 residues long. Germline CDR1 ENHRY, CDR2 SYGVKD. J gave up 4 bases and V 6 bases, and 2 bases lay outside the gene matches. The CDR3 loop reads CAIRDRGPDTQYF. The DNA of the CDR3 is TGTGCCATCAGGGACAGGGGCCCAGATACGCAGTATTTT.

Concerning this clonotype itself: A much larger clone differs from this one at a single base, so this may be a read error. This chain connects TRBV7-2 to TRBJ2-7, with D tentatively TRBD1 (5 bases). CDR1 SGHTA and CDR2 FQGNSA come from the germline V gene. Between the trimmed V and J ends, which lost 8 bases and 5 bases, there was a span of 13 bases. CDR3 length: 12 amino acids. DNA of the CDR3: TGTGCCAGCGGAACTCAGGGTAACGAGCAGTACTTC. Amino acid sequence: CASGTQGNEQYF.

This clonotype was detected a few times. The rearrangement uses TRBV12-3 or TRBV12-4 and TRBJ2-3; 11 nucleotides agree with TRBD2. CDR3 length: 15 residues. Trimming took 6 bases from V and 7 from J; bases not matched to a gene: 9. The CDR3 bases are TGTGCCAGCAGGTCTTCTAGCGGGGGGAAAAATACGCAGTATTTT. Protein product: CASRSSSGGKNTQYF.

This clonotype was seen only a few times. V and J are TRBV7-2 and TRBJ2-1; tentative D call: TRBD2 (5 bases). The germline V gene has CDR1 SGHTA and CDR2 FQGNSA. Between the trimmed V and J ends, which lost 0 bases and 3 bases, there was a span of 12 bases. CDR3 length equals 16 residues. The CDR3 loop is CASSLADWNSYNEQFF. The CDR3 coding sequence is TGTGCCAGCAGCTTAGCGGACTGGAACAGCTACAATGAGCAGTTCTTC.

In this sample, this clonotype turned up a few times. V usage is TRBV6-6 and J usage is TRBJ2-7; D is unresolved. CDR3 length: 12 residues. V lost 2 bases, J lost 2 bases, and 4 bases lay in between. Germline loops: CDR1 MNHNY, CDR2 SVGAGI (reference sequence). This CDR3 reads CASSYDAYEQYF. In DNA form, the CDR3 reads TGTGCCAGCAGTTACGACGCCTACGAGCAGTACTTC.